The 12 T cell receptor beta chains below were found in one sample sequenced in a study of cytomegalovirus exposure and HLA in healthy donors. Primers included in the PCR were 60 Vbeta and 13 Jbeta primers. Assay: immunoSEQ multiplex PCR; the TCRdb copy retains only in-frame clones and omits some. Of about 98,000 clones in the sample, around 77% were seen once. Sample: PBMCs. The receptors derive from a male donor in good health and CMV-seropositive.

About this clone itself: Germline is not matched at one junction end, which may reflect a read error. This chain joins TRBV6-1 and TRBJ1-2; D perhaps matches TRBD1 (5 bases). In germline, CDR1 is MNHNS, CDR2 SASEGT. The CDR3 spans 14 residues. The CDR3 DNA is TGTGTCAGCACCGACAGACTGTTGCTTTATGGCTACACCTTC. Translating gives CVSTDRLLLYGYTF.

V gene TRBV7-3 combines with J gene TRBJ2-5, with D possibly being TRBD1 (5 bases). The CDR3 is 13 amino acids. V shed 5 bases and J shed 5 bases, with 12 bases lying between them. Germline CDR1 reads SGHTA; CDR2 reads FQGTGA. CDR3 sequence (DNA): TGTGCCAGCAGCCCTACAGGAACGGAGACCCAGTACTTC. Protein: CASSPTGTETQYF.

The V and J genes are TRBV9 and TRBJ2-7; tentatively, D is TRBD2 (6 bases). The germline gives CDR1 SGDLS, CDR2 YYNGEE. This CDR3 is 14 amino acids long. Trimming removed 2 bases at V and 7 bases at J, with 16 bases between. The CDR3 spells CASSVGGSPSEQYF. CDR3 bases: TGTGCCAGCAGCGTCGGAGGGAGCCCTAGTGAGCAGTACTTC.

The chain couples TRBV4-1 to TRBJ1-2; D is possibly TRBD1 (6 bases). Trimming shortened V by 0 bases and J by 4 bases, and 15 bases separated the two germline ends. Germline CDR1 and CDR2: MGHRA and YSYEKL. The CDR3 has 16 amino acids. CDR3: CASSQDLRQGPYGYTF. Written as DNA, the CDR3 is TGCGCCAGCAGCCAAGATCTTCGCCAGGGGCCCTATGGCTACACCTTC.

The rearrangement uses TRBV6-6 and TRBJ2-1, with 10 bases that match TRBD2. Germline CDR1 MNHNY, CDR2 SVGAGI (reference sequence). CDR3 length: 15 residues. V dropped 6 bases and J dropped 6; count of bases not matched to a gene: 8. The CDR3 nucleotides read TGTGCCAGCAGCCAGAGCGGGAGGGCCAGCAATGAGCAGTTCTTC. Protein sequence: CASSQSGRASNEQFF.

The chain joins TRBV28 to TRBJ2-7, with 11 bases matching TRBD2. CDR3 length equals 16 residues. J gave up 6 bases and V 3 bases, and 10 bases lay outside the gene matches. The germline V gene has CDR1 MDHEN and CDR2 SYDVKM. CDR3 DNA: TGTGCCAGCAGTTTCGGTTATAGCGGGAGGGCGTCCGAGCAGTACTTC. Translating it yields CASSFGYSGRASEQYF. Complete variable domain (other parts from reference TRBV28 and TRBJ2-7): DVKVTQSSRYLVKRTGEKVFLECVQDMDHENMFWYRQDPGLGLRLIYFSYDVKMKEKGDIPEGYSVSREKKERFSLILESASTNQTSMYLCASSFGYSGRASEQYFGPGTRLTVT.

In this sample, this clone turned up once. CDR3 DNA: TGTGCCAGTAGTATCTCTACAGGGGTGCCAGAGACCCAGTACTTC. This sequence encodes CASSISTGVPETQYF. V and J are TRBV19 and TRBJ2-5, with 7 bases matching TRBD1. Trimming cost V 3 bases and J 4 bases; bases outside gene matches: 8. The CDR3 totals 15 residues. Germline values: CDR1 LNHDA, CDR2 SQIVND (reference sequence).

The J gene is TRBJ2-7, the V gene TRBV29-1, with 7 bases that match TRBD1. The V and J ends lost 7 bases and 2 bases, in that order; junction bases with no gene match: 5. Germline V gene lookup returns CDR1 SQVTM and CDR2 ANQGSEA. CDR3 length: 12 amino acids. The DNA of the CDR3 is TGCAGCGCGGGACAGCCTCCCTACGAGCAGTACTTC. This encodes CSAGQPPYEQYF.

This clone showed up just once. J is TRBJ2-1 and V is TRBV5-1; 9 positions match TRBD2. There are 15 residues in the CDR3. With 4 bases clipped from V and 2 bases from J, the junction kept 4 bases outside the gene matches. Germline V lookup: CDR1 SGHRS, CDR2 YFSETQ. The CDR3, as DNA: TGCGCCAGCAGCCACACTAGCGGGCCCTACAATGAGCAGTTCTTC. This encodes CASSHTSGPYNEQFF.

V gene TRBV5-1 combines with J gene TRBJ2-1; D gene uncertain. V was cut by 3 bases and J by 6 bases, with 10 bases left in between. The CDR3 is 13 amino acids. CDR1 SGHRS and CDR2 YFSETQ come from the germline V gene. The CDR3 bases are TGCGCCAGCAGCTCCTCCTACGTCAATGAGCAGTTCTTC. Protein product: CASSSSYVNEQFF. The full variable domain, with the rest looked up from reference TRBV5-1 and TRBJ2-1, is KAGVTQTPRYLIKTRGQQVTLSCSPISGHRSVSWYQQTPGQGLQFLFEYFSETQRNKGNFPGRFSGRQFSNSRSEMNVSTLELGDSALYLCASSSSYVNEQFFGPGTRLTVL.

As for this clone: Relative to the germline gene, one junction end is altered; a read error may explain this. The chain employs TRBV11-2 and TRBJ2-6; tentatively, D is TRBD2 (7 bases). The CDR3 is made up of 19 amino acids. CDR1 is SGHAT and CDR2 is FQNNGV in the germline V gene. The CDR3 DNA is TGTGCCAGCAGCCCCCTGTGGGGGGGCCTCAGCTCTGGGGCCAACGGCCTGACTTTC. It specifies CASSPLWGGLSSGANGLTF.

This clone has just a few counts. A read error may produce the germline difference seen at one junction end. The chain uses TRBV6-4 and TRBJ2-6, with D possibly matching TRBD2 (7 bases). Looked up from germline, CDR1 is MRHNA and CDR2 is SNTAGT. The CDR3 extends over 15 amino acids. Written as DNA, the CDR3 is TGTGCCAGCAGTCCCCGGGGGGCTGGGGCCAACGGCCTGACTTTC. Amino acid sequence: CASSPRGAGANGLTF.